Presented here are 3 T cell receptor beta chains from one specimen sequenced in a study of glioma-infiltrating T cells after dendritic cell vaccination. Using immunoSEQ multiplex PCR, the repertoire was profiled, and TCRdb retains in-frame clones only, with some absent. This table holds more than 45,000 clones, about 80% found once. The time point denotes: after dendritic cell vaccination, including at tumor progression/relapse. The specimen was blood, collected after dendritic cell vaccination. The receptors come from a human donor with glioblastoma.

The V call is TRBV5-4, the J call TRBJ2-3, with TRBD2 identical over 7 bases. Looked up from germline, CDR1 is SGHNT and CDR2 is YYREEE (reference sequence). The CDR3 totals 13 residues. Trimming removed 7 bases from V and 4 bases from J; junction bases left unmatched: 6. The CDR3 region has the DNA TGTGCCAGCGGGGGGGAACCCTCAGATACGCAGTATTTT. Translation gives CASGGEPSDTQYF.

This clone was observed a single time. The V and J genes are TRBV5-1 and TRBJ2-5; D may be TRBD2 (6 bases). Germline-derived CDR1 and CDR2 are SGHRS and YFSETQ. V lost 10 bases, J lost 9 bases, and 19 bases lay in between. CDR3 length equals 12 residues. The CDR3 region has the DNA TGCGCCTCCCGGACCGGGACTGAGGCCCAGTACTTC. This translates into CASRTGTEAQYF.

The chain has TRBV18 and TRBJ1-1, with D perhaps matching TRBD1 (5 bases). The CDR3 has 12 residues. The V end lost 8 bases, the J end lost 4 bases, and 11 bases lay between the germline ends. Germline CDR1 is KGHSH and CDR2 is LQKENI. The CDR3 loop reads CASERQGTEAFF. The CDR3 DNA reads TGTGCCAGCGAACGGCAGGGCACTGAAGCTTTCTTT.